A selection of T cell receptor beta chains follows, all from one sample in a study of T cells in Graves' hyperthyroidism and ophthalmopathy. Each CDR3 protein is one row after TCRdb ran MiXCR on the multiplex PCR reads. The sample records roughly 750,000 distinct CDR3 sequences, 16% being singletons. Sequenced material: blood. Receptors originate from a man aged 18-30 years with Graves' hyperthyroidism. Each CDR3 is given with its conserved first and last residue. The order of the fields is clone size, D gene, J gene, V gene, CDR3 protein, CDR3 DNA. D genes are given only for firm matches. A clone size is listed for some rows: how often the clone was seen (once, few, many), or a class if it is expanded.

>many|TRBD2|TRBJ2-1|TRBV7-6
CASSVRLAGDNEQFF
TGTGCCAGCAGCGTCCGACTAGCGGGAGACAATGAGCAGTTCTTC
>.|.|TRBJ2-3|TRBV5-5
CASSLMWDGTDTQYF
TGTGCCAGCAGCTTGATGTGGGATGGCACAGATACGCAGTATTTT
>few|.|TRBJ2-7|TRBV5-1
CASSLAPAWEQYF
TGCGCCAGCAGCTTGGCCCCAGCCTGGGAGCAGTACTTC
>many|.|TRBJ2-3|TRBV27
CASSLGLGFNTQYF
TGTGCCAGCAGTTTGGGTCTAGGATTTAATACGCAGTATTTT
>once|TRBD1|TRBJ1-5|TRBV2
CASSRDRDNQPRHF
TGTGCCAGCAGCCGGGACAGGGACAATCAGCCCCGGCATTTT
>few|TRBD1|TRBJ1-5|TRBV19
CASTSTGVGNQPQHF
TGTGCCAGTACTTCGACAGGGGTGGGAAATCAGCCCCAGCATTTT
>.|TRBD1|TRBJ2-5|TRBV11-2
CASSYPPLPGQQETQYF
TGTGCCAGCAGCTACCCCCCTCTACCGGGACAGCAAGAGACCCAGTACTTC
>many|TRBD2|TRBJ2-1|TRBV7-2
CASSPQKRELGEQFF
TGTGCCAGCAGCCCCCAGAAGCGGGAGTTGGGCGAGCAGTTCTTC
>.|TRBD2|TRBJ2-2|TRBV9
CASSAPLAGVNTGELFF
TGTGCCAGCAGCGCCCCTCTAGCGGGAGTTAACACCGGGGAGCTGTTTTTT
>many|.|TRBJ2-7|TRBV28
CASSPISRGVSYEQYF
TGTGCCAGCAGCCCGATTAGCAGGGGAGTATCCTACGAGCAGTACTTC
>many|.|TRBJ1-4|TRBV2
CASSEMQGGEKLFF
TGTGCCAGCAGTGAAATGCAGGGCGGTGAAAAACTGTTTTTT
>.|.|TRBJ2-3|TRBV4-1
CASSQGPFGAGDTQYF
TGCGCCAGCAGCCAAGGCCCCTTTGGGGCGGGAGATACGCAGTATTTT
>many|TRBD1|TRBJ2-7|TRBV29-1
CSVAIPGQGVYEQYF
TGCAGCGTTGCGATCCCGGGACAGGGTGTCTACGAGCAGTACTTC
>.|.|TRBJ1-2|TRBV29-1
CSVPGEGGYGYTF
TGCAGCGTTCCTGGGGAAGGTGGCTATGGCTACACCTTC
>few|TRBD2|TRBJ2-1|TRBV27
CASSPLAAPYNEQFF
TGTGCCAGCAGTCCACTAGCGGCCCCCTACAATGAGCAGTTCTTC
>many|.|TRBJ2-7|TRBV6-2/TRBV6-3
CASSYRSFEQYF
TGTGCCAGCAGTTACCGAAGTTTCGAGCAGTACTTC
>many|.|TRBJ2-7|TRBV11-2
CASSLAHPYEQYF
TGTGCCAGCAGCTTAGCTCATCCCTACGAGCAGTACTTC
>many|.|TRBJ2-1|TRBV2
CASSVYNEQFF
TGTGCCAGCAGTGTGTACAATGAGCAGTTCTTC
>few|TRBD2|TRBJ2-7|TRBV11-2
CASSLEVRRFGREGHDEQYF
TGTGCCAGCAGCTTAGAGGTTCGCCGGTTTGGACGGGAGGGCCACGACGAGCAGTACTTC
>.|.|TRBJ1-6|TRBV28
CASSLSRQMSSYNSPLHF
TGTGCCAGCAGTTTATCTCGACAGATGAGCTCCTATAATTCACCCCTCCACTTT
>many|TRBD1|TRBJ1-1|TRBV7-9
CASSSQGDTEAFF
TGTGCCAGCAGCTCACAGGGGGACACTGAAGCTTTCTTT
>.|.|TRBJ1-1|TRBV11-2
CASSFGDAEAFF
TGTGCCAGCAGCTTCGGGGACGCTGAAGCTTTCTTT
>many|.|TRBJ1-1|TRBV2
CASSEALLAGMNTEAFF
TGTGCCAGCAGTGAAGCGCTTCTGGCTGGGATGAACACTGAAGCTTTCTTT
>.|TRBD2|TRBJ2-1|TRBV28
CASDLKWPSGNNEQFF
TGTGCCAGCGATCTAAAATGGCCTAGCGGGAATAATGAGCAGTTCTTC
>many|.|TRBJ2-7|TRBV20-1
CSAAQGNYEQYF
TGCAGTGCCGCGCAGGGTAACTACGAGCAGTACTTC
>.|.|TRBJ1-1|TRBV6-1
CASSPFMNTEAFF
TGTGCCAGCAGTCCTTTTATGAACACTGAAGCTTTCTTT
>many|TRBD2|TRBJ2-5|TRBV3-1
CASSPRVAGAQETQYF
TGTGCCAGCAGTCCTCGAGTAGCGGGGGCTCAAGAGACCCAGTACTTC
>many|TRBD1|TRBJ2-4|TRBV28
CASSLGQGVLKYF
TGTGCCAGCAGTTTGGGGCAGGGGGTTTTAAAGTACTTC
>.|TRBD1|TRBJ2-7|TRBV28
CASSLGTGGHEQYF
TGTGCCAGCAGTTTGGGGACAGGGGGTCACGAGCAGTACTTC
>many|TRBD2|TRBJ2-3|TRBV3-1
CASSQPGLATDTQYF
TGTGCCAGCAGCCAACCGGGACTAGCAACAGATACGCAGTATTTT
>few|.|TRBJ2-1|TRBV24-1
CATSADGSSYNEQFF
TGTGCCACCAGTGCGGACGGGAGCTCCTACAATGAGCAGTTCTTC
>few|TRBD1|TRBJ1-6|TRBV27
CASSAEPGQISPLHF
TGTGCCAGCAGTGCCGAGCCGGGACAGATCTCACCCCTCCACTTT
>.|.|TRBJ1-2|TRBV12-3/TRBV12-4
CAGSLLDYGYTF
TGTGCCGGCAGTTTATTGGATTATGGCTACACCTTC
>few|.|TRBJ2-7|TRBV18
CASSPQGPSHYEQYF
TGTGCCAGCTCACCACAGGGGCCCTCCCATTACGAGCAGTACTTC
>many|.|TRBJ2-7|TRBV29-1
CSVDLRQYYEQYF
TGCAGCGTTGACCTTCGACAGTACTACGAGCAGTACTTC
>few|.|TRBJ2-1|TRBV30
CAWSEWWRNNEQFF
TGTGCCTGGAGTGAATGGTGGCGGAACAATGAGCAGTTCTTC
>.|.|TRBJ2-7|TRBV24-1
CATSDGRGYEQYF
TGTGCCACCAGTGACGGAAGAGGCTACGAGCAGTACTTC
>.|.|TRBJ2-1|TRBV10-3
CAINPGLYNEQFF
TGTGCCATCAACCCGGGACTGTACAATGAGCAGTTCTTC
>many|TRBD1|TRBJ1-5|TRBV12-3/TRBV12-4
CASSLVASGGWSNQPQHF
TGTGCCAGCAGTTTAGTGGCGTCAGGGGGATGGAGCAATCAGCCCCAGCATTTT
>few|.|TRBJ1-6|TRBV29-1
CSVGEINSPLHF
TGCAGCGTCGGGGAGATAAATTCACCCCTCCACTTT
>few|.|TRBJ2-5|TRBV3-1
CASSQEIALETQYF
TGTGCCAGCAGCCAAGAGATTGCGTTGGAGACCCAGTACTTC
>many|.|TRBJ2-1|TRBV25-1
CASSEASRPYNEQFF
TGTGCCAGCAGTGAAGCGAGCAGGCCCTACAATGAGCAGTTCTTC
>many|.|TRBJ2-1|TRBV11-1
CASSTSLTYNEQFF
TGTGCCAGCTCCACATCCCTTACCTACAATGAGCAGTTCTTC
>.|.|TRBJ1-3|TRBV7-8
CASSLMFSGNTIYF
TGTGCCAGCAGCTTAATGTTCTCTGGAAACACCATATATTTT
>many|.|TRBJ2-3|TRBV12-3/TRBV12-4
CASSPSFRGTQYF
TGTGCCAGCAGTCCCAGTTTCCGTGGTACGCAGTATTTT
>many|TRBD1|TRBJ2-7|TRBV6-1
CASSETGTASSYEQYF
TGTGCCAGCAGTGAGACCGGGACAGCGAGCTCCTACGAGCAGTACTTC
>.|.|TRBJ1-2|TRBV5-5
CASSWLDSNYGYTF
TGTGCCAGCAGCTGGTTGGACAGTAACTATGGCTACACCTTC
>.|.|TRBJ2-1|TRBV20-1
CSARDVSSSYNGQFF
TGCAGTGCTAGAGATGTGAGCAGCTCCTACAATGGGCAGTTCTTC